This T cell receptor (beta chain) emerged from a study of blood T cell repertoires in COVID-19. For the study at large: T cells, B-cell-depleted T cells, or PBMCs provided the cDNA or gDNA that served as material.

How the authors handled the data: Reference gene primer amplification in the assay estimated nucleated cell counts. The data were produced by immunoSEQ multiplex PCR, yet TCRdb's version contains in-frame clones alone and is incomplete. The V and J calls and clone size are taken from that table; D and trimming were inferred from the DNA. The data contain some 220,000 clones, less than 85% of them singletons. The CDR3 runs to 14 residues. The V gene lost 5 bases and the J gene lost 4 bases, with 15 bases spanning the gap. The germline gives CDR1 SGHTA, CDR2 FQGNSA. Sequencing used peripheral blood. The chain carries TRBV7-2 and TRBJ2-7; D remains ambiguous. The source of this sequence is a woman aged 65 to 85 with acute or convalescent COVID-19. The CDR3 bases are TGTGCCAGCAGCCGCGAGACAAGTTCGTACGAGCAGTACTTC. Its translation: CASSRETSSYEQYF.